This T cell receptor (beta chain) was profiled in a study of shared clonotypes between healthy human individuals (TCRdb year 2020). Looking at the study overall: A few men and two women, aged 18 to 49 years, made up the cohort. Different laboratories and diverse techniques were used to prepare libraries and sequence TCR repertoires, to increase sequencing depth and limit assay-specific biases. For each donor, three plates each were used for CD4 naive and CD4 memory, two plates were used for CD8 naive, and one plate was used for CD8 memory. Blood TCR repertoires of roughly five healthy adults were deeply sequenced to estimate repertoire size and the extent of clonotype sharing between individuals. Per donor, leukapheresis produced somewhere between about 0.85 and 8.9 billion PBMCs.

TCR CDR3 regions were amplified from genomic DNA by multiplex PCR using the deep immunoSEQ assay. Genomic DNA extracted from each cell subset was distributed evenly over all wells of several immunoSEQ 96-well plates, and each plate served as one replicate. For sorted subsets, about 220 ng of genomic DNA, equivalent to 25,000 to 35,000 T cell genomes, went into each replicate PCR. Purified libraries were measured with a Qubit 3.0 fluorometer, size-checked on a Bioanalyzer 2100, and measured again with the KAPA Library Quantification kit. Every immunoSEQ 96-well plate was sequenced on a dedicated single-read 150-cycle Illumina NextSeq 550 flow cell. Processing in the source paper ran as follows. Because the immunoSEQ output held only junctional sequences and lacked quality scores, the filtering could not match the filtering applied to full-length reads. To assign V/J genes and CDR3, sequences were annotated against IMGT germline references using PyIR, a Python wrapper for IgBLAST v1.9. Reads were filtered out if the reads had weak V/J assignments (E-value above 1e-6), no CDR3, stop codons, out-of-frame junctions, or ambiguous translated residues. A V3J clonotype was defined by an identical inferred V gene, J gene, and CDR3 amino acid sequence. Percentage overlap between repertoires was calculated by dividing the number of shared unique clonotypes by the size of the smaller repertoire. Repertoire richness was assessed with RTK rarefaction, the Chao1 estimator, and Recon v2.1 estimates of unobserved clonotypes. Generation probabilities for all TCRbeta clonotypes obtained by the gDNA method from a handful of donors were computed using OLGA. Entries here come from immuneACCESS through TCRdb and include only in-frame sequences with V and J called. Some clones fail to appear in such tables; in the studies checked, an unresolved V gene covers under half of the shortfall, and the cause of the remainder is unknown. That table supplies the V and J calls and clone size; D and trimming were determined from the DNA. This sample comprises fewer than 1.8 million clones, 97% to 99% of them detected only once. Roughly 0.36% of the sample lies in the top ten.

CDR1 and CDR2, per the germline V gene (reference sequence), are LNHNV and YYDKDF. Its CDR3 holds 12 amino acids, cysteine through phenylalanine. The entry retains the CDR3 DNA only, 36 bases that are in frame from base 1. Trimming costs V 3 bases and J 12 bases, and their ends lie 13 bases apart. In regard to this clone: What this receptor recognizes is not known. Qualities for individual bases were not recorded, and no much larger clone is one base off.

General study outcomes and caveats: Sampling was restricted to blood, and TCR repertoires in tissue are likely to differ from TCR repertoires in blood. Incomplete sequencing was indicated by rarefaction of sorted-subset datasets, despite the large sequencing depth. Based on pairwise subsampling, the degree of clonotype sharing among donors was expected to be affected by sequencing depth. Because the study included only a small number of donors, the genetic and exposure-history diversity represented was limited. Roughly 5.2% of naive CD4, more than 3% of naive CD8, about 2.1% of memory CD4, and around 0.42% of memory CD8 clonotypes were shared across four donors. Compared with non-shared clonotypes, clonotypes shared by all four sorted-subset donors had higher generation probabilities. Naive subsets generally had larger estimated clonotype richness than memory subsets.

Healthy HIV-negative adults with no recently reported acute infections or vaccinations were included as donors. All donors were Caucasian adults living in Nashville, Tennessee, USA. CD4+ T cells were enriched through magnetic negative selection, after which naive cells were positively selected on CD45RA and the remaining negative fraction served as the memory subset. Blood was obtained by leukapheresis, after which PBMCs were separated by Ficoll-Histopaque density gradient centrifugation and cryopreserved in liquid nitrogen vapor phase. Analytical flow cytometry was used to check the purity and quantity of each magnetically sorted T cell population. Each sorted fraction had its genomic DNA isolated and then quantified by UV absorbance on a Nanodrop 2000c.

What was sequenced was naive CD4+ T cells sorted from blood. What this sample's cell subset or site label stands for: CD45RA+ positively selected. This receptor was identified in a man aged 25-45 years in good health. The sequence joins TRBV15 to TRBJ2-3; a tentative D call is TRBD1 (5 bases match). CDR3 protein: CATSSPGRPQYF. The nucleotide sequence reads as follows: TGTGCCACCAGCAGTCCAGGGCGGCCCCAGTATTTT.